The 9 T cell receptor beta chains below were found in one sample sequenced in a study of blood T cell repertoires in COVID-19. The protocol was immunoSEQ multiplex PCR, while the TCRdb copy is restricted to in-frame clones and leaves out a portion. The sample contains about 190,000 clones, under 80% of which appear only once. The source material was peripheral blood. These receptors all stem from a man aged 45-65 years who had recovered from COVID-19.

The chain uses TRBV5-8 and TRBJ2-3; D remains ambiguous. The V end was cut by 0 bases, the J end by 1 base, with 15 bases between. CDR3 length equals 17 residues. The germline V gene has CDR1 SGHTS and CDR2 YDEGEE. For the CDR3, the DNA is TGTGCCAGCAGCTTGGCGAGATACAGCAAACGCACAGATACGCAGTATTTT. Its translation is CASSLARYSKRTDTQYF.

The DNA for the CDR3 is TGCGCCAGCAGCCAAGACGTCACAGACTCTGGAAACACCATATATTTT. This gives the protein CASSQDVTDSGNTIYF. This rearrangement joins TRBV4-3 to TRBJ1-3; no clear D. The CDR3 is 16 residues long. Between the trimmed V and J ends, which lost 0 bases and 0 bases, there was a span of 9 bases. Germline V lookup: CDR1 LGHNA, CDR2 YSLEER.

This clone was detected once. This rearrangement joins TRBV9 to TRBJ2-1; D is possibly TRBD1 (6 bases). V was pared by 0 bases and J by 0 bases, with 7 bases between. CDR3 length: 15 residues. Germline CDR1 SGDLS, CDR2 YYNGEE. The CDR3 DNA follows: TGTGCCAGCAGCGTAGCGGACAGCTCCTACAATGAGCAGTTCTTC. Translation gives CASSVADSSYNEQFF.

The chain joins TRBV2 to TRBJ2-7, with D maybe TRBD1 (6 bases). This CDR3 has 11 residues. Per germline, CDR1 SNHLY and CDR2 FYNNEI. The V and J ends lost 11 bases and 3 bases respectively, with 11 bases between them. CDR3 sequence reads: CAVNRDYEQYF. CDR3 DNA sequence: TGTGCCGTTAACAGGGACTACGAGCAGTACTTC.

V gene TRBV10-1 combines with J gene TRBJ2-3; TRBD2 matches 10 bases. Germline trimming cut 2 bases from V and 2 bases from J; bases unmatched to any gene: 4. Looked up from germline, CDR1 is WNHNN and CDR2 is SYGVQD (reference sequence). The CDR3 extends over 16 amino acids. The CDR3 DNA follows: TGCGCCAGCAGTGAGCTAGCGGGAGCATCCACAGATACGCAGTATTTT. This sequence encodes CASSELAGASTDTQYF.

The chain uses TRBV6-6 and TRBJ2-5; 12 bases are shared with TRBD2. V shed 5 bases and J 2 bases; nucleotides not matched to a gene: 3. The V gene's germline CDR1 is MNHNY and CDR2 SVGAGI (reference sequence). This CDR3 is built from 15 residues. The CDR3 spells CASSKGTSGQETQYF. CDR3 sequence (DNA): TGTGCCAGCAGTAAAGGGACTAGCGGGCAAGAGACCCAGTACTTC.

Notes on this clone: At the DNA level, this CDR3 is encoded by other sequences in the same sample as well. The chain couples TRBV6-5 to TRBJ2-1; D gene ambiguous. The CDR3 runs to 11 residues. The V end lost 4 bases, the J end lost 7 bases, and 5 bases lay between the germline ends. Germline-derived CDR1 and CDR2 are MNHEY and SVGAGI. The CDR3 nucleotides are TGTGCCAGCAGTTCAGGTAATGAGCAGTTCTTC. It encodes CASSSGNEQFF.

This chain links TRBV5-5 with TRBJ1-6; D might be TRBD1 (6 bases). The CDR3 sequence is 16 residues long. CDR1 is SGHKS and CDR2 is YYEKEE in the germline V gene (reference sequence). V lost 4 bases and J lost 3, with 14 bases in between. CDR3 sequence: CASSKRQAGYNSPLHF. CDR3 nucleotides: TGTGCCAGCAGCAAAAGACAGGCCGGCTATAATTCACCCCTCCACTTT. Complete variable domain (other parts from reference TRBV5-5 and TRBJ1-6): DAGVTQSPTHLIKTRGQQVTLRCSPISGHKSVSWYQQVLGQGPQFIFQYYEKEERGRGNFPDRFSARQFPNYSSELNVNALLLGDSALYLCASSKRQAGYNSPLHFGNGTRLTVT.

The chain carries TRBV7-3 and TRBJ2-1; D may be TRBD2 (5 bases). CDR1 is SGHTA, CDR2 FQGTGA, per germline. The CDR3 has 14 amino acids. V gave up 5 bases and J gave up 9 bases, with 17 bases separating them. This CDR3 reads CASSPVASRSEQFF. DNA for the CDR3: TGTGCCAGCAGCCCCGTAGCGTCGAGGAGTGAGCAGTTCTTC.